Presented here are 2 T cell receptor beta chains from one specimen sequenced in a study of T cell repertoires in cytomegalovirus infection. TCRdb re-called the reads with MiXCR, one entry per CDR3 protein. The sample records 160,000 or so distinct CDR3 sequences, approximately 17% being singletons. Sequenced sample: CD8+ T cells from PBMCs. The receptors stem from a human donor in good health (CMV status not recorded). Some clones in this sample may be carry-over from other donors' samples.

CDR3 region: CASSELTGPGYTF. CDR3 nucleotide sequence: TGTGCCAGCAGTGAACTCACAGGGCCCGGCTACACCTTC. The rearrangement uses TRBV6-5 and TRBJ1-2, with a weak D call TRBD1 (6 bases). Germline CDR1 MNHEY, CDR2 SVGAGI. The CDR3 contains 13 residues. Trimming left V 5 bases short and J 8 bases short, with 15 bases between.

A few counts support this clonotype. V and J are TRBV7-8 and TRBJ2-1; tentatively, D is TRBD1 or TRBD2 (7 bases each). Germline V gives CDR1 SGHVS, CDR2 FQNEAQ. V was shortened by 1 base and J by 5 bases, with 15 bases between the two germline ends. CDR3 length: 16 residues. The DNA for the CDR3 is TGTGCCAGCAGCTTAGTTCAGGGGGGGAGCCACAATGAGCAGTTCTTC. This codes for CASSLVQGGSHNEQFF.